This TCR beta chain was identified in a study of blood T cell repertoires in COVID-19. Study as a whole: The United States, Italy and Spain supplied acute and convalescent COVID-19 samples. T cells, B-cell-depleted T cells, or PBMCs provided the cDNA or gDNA that served as material.

This clone was counted only a few times. V was pared by 6 bases and J by 4 bases, with 6 bases between. The CDR3 spans 11 residues. In germline, CDR1 is SQVTM, CDR2 ANQGSEA. In the study's own analysis: Amplification from reference gene primers served as the basis for estimated nucleated cell counts. The method was immunoSEQ multiplex PCR; TCRdb's version includes in-frame clones alone and lacks a portion of them. V and J calls and clone size are those listed in that table; D and trimming were worked out from the DNA. Of over 50,000 clones in the sample, around 87% were seen once. This receptor was identified in a man aged 60 to 69 with acute or convalescent COVID-19. V usage is TRBV29-1 and J usage is TRBJ2-2, with D possibly being TRBD2 (5 bases). Sequencing input: peripheral blood. CDR3 amino acids: CSVEGTGELFF. The DNA of the CDR3 is TGCAGCGTAGAGGGCACCGGGGAGCTGTTTTTT.